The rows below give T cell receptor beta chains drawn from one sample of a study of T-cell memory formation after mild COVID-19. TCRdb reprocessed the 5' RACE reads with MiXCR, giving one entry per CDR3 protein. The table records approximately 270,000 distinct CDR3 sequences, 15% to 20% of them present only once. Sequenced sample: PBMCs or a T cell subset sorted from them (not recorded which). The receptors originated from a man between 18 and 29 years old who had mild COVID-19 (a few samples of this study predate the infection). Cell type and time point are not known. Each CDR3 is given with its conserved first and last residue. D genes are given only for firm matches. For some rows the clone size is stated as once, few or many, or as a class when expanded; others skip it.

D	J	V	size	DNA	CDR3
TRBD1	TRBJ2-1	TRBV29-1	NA	TGCAGCGCCGCCGATGGGACAGCCTACAATGAGCAGTTCTTC	CSAADGTAYNEQFF
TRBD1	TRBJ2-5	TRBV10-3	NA	TGTGCCATAGGGGGCCGGGGAGAGACCCAGTACTTC	CAIGGRGETQYF
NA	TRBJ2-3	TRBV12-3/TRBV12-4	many	TGTGCCAGCAACCCGGGGCCAGCGGAGACAGATACGCAGTATTTT	CASNPGPAETDTQYF
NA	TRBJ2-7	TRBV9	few	TGTGCCAGCAGCGTATTTCAGGCTTCCTACGAGCAGTACTTC	CASSVFQASYEQYF
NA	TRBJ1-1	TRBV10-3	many	TGTGCCATCATGGAGACCCGCGACACTGAAGCTTTCTTT	CAIMETRDTEAFF
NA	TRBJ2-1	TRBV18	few	TGTGCCAGCTCACCCGGGACCATTTTGTATGAGCAGTTCTTC	CASSPGTILYEQFF
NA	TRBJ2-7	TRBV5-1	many	TGCGCCAGCAGCTTGCCCTCCTACGAGCAGTACTTC	CASSLPSYEQYF
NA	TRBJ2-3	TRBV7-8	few	TGTGCCAGCCGGGGTGGTTCTTTAGCAGATACGCAGTATTTT	CASRGGSLADTQYF
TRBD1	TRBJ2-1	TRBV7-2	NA	TGTGCCAGCAGCGTCGGACAGGGCTCCTACAATGAGCAGTTCTTC	CASSVGQGSYNEQFF
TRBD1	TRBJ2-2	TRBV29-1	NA	TGCAGCGTTCGTAGTGGGGAACAGGGGTACACCGGGGAGCTGTTTTTT	CSVRSGEQGYTGELFF
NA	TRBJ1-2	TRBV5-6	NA	TGTGCCAGCTCTATCCAAGCCCAGGGCTACACCTTC	CASSIQAQGYTF
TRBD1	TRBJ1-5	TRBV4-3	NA	TGCGCCAGCAGCCAAGATTGGGGACAGGGGAATCAGCCCCAGCATTTT	CASSQDWGQGNQPQHF
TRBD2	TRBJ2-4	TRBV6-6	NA	TGTGCCAGCAGTCCGGGGGGGCACCTAGCCAAAAACATTCAGTACTTC	CASSPGGHLAKNIQYF
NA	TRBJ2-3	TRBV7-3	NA	TGTGCCAGCAGTGACCGACATTCAGATACGCAGTATTTT	CASSDRHSDTQYF